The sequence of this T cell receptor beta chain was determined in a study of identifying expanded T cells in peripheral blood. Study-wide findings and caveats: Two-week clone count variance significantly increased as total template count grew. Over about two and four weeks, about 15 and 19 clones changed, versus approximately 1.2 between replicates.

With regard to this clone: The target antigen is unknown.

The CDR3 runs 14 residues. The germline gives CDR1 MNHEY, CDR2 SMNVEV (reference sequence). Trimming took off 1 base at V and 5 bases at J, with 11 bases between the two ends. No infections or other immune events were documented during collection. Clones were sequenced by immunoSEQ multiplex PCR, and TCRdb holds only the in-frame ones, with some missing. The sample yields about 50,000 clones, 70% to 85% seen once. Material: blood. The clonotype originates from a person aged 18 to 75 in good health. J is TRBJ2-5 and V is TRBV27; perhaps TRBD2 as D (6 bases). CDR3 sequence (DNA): TGTGCCAGCAGTTTATATTCGGGAGACGAGACCCAGTACTTC. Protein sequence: CASSLYSGDETQYF.